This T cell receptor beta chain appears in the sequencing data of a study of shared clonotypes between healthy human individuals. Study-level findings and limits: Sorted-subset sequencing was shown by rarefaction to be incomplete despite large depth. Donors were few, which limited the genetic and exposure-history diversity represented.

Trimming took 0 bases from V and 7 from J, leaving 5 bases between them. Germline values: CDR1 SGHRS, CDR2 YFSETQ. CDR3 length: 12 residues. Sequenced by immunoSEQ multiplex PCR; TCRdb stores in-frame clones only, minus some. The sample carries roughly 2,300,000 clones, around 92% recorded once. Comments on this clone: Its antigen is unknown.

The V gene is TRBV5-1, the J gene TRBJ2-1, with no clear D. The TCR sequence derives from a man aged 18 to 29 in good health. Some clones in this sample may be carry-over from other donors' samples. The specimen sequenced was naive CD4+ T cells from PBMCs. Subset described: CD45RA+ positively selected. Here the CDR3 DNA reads TGCGCCAGCAGCTTGGCAGAGAATGAGCAGTTCTTC. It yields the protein CASSLAENEQFF.